This T cell receptor beta chain was recovered during a study of tumor-infiltrating lymphocytes in primary liver carcinoma. Looking at the study overall: Primary liver carcinoma in the patients was surgically resected. Tumors were stage T1-T3 N0M0, about 4 to 10 cm across. Broader study findings: Tumor-adjacent and tumor-blood pairs shared a smaller degree of overlap than tumor region pairs.

In the case of this clonotype: The target antigen is unknown.

The germline V gene has CDR1 MGHRA and CDR2 YSYEKL. V was pared by 0 bases and J by 9 bases, with 15 bases between. There are 16 residues in the CDR3. Making TCR beta cDNA involved around 500 ng total RNA and a constant-region primer. A slightly modified ARM-PCR protocol with three nested multiplex PCR rounds produced these TCR beta libraries. Forward primers for TRBV1-TRBV30 and a C-beta reverse primer served the first two PCR rounds, at about 9 cycles each. TCRdb reprocessed the multiplex PCR reads via MiXCR and lists one record per CDR3 protein. The sample includes nearly 200,000 distinct CDR3 sequences, less than 70% of them seen just once. Unsorted whole blood yielded blood RNA, and germline DNA was extracted as well.

The chain uses TRBV4-1 and TRBJ1-6; tentatively, D is TRBD1 (5 bases). This receptor was identified in a woman aged 60 to 75 with primary liver carcinoma and hepatitis B virus infection. Sequencing was done on a sample of peripheral blood. The CDR3 here is CASSQEPALGGSPLHF. The DNA for the CDR3 is TGCGCCAGCAGCCAAGAACCGGCACTGGGGGGTTCACCCCTCCACTTT.